This entry lists 4 T cell receptor beta chains sequenced from one sample in a study of CD8 T cells in Susac syndrome. Random hexamers were used to reverse transcribe the RNA input (roughly 0.5 to 1 ug). TCRdb re-called the immunoSEQ multiplex PCR reads through MiXCR, storing one row per CDR3 protein. The data hold over 150,000 distinct CDR3 sequences, with 93% observed a single time. Material: CD4+ T cells from PBMCs. Receptors were obtained from a human donor with multiple sclerosis.

The J gene is TRBJ2-3, the V gene TRBV7-2, with D tentatively TRBD1 (5 bases). Germline V gives CDR1 SGHTA, CDR2 FQGNSA. Trimming took 1 base from V and 2 from J, leaving 10 bases between them. The CDR3 spans 15 residues. CDR3 amino acids: CASSLGRAYTDTQYF. For the CDR3, the DNA is TGTGCCAGCAGCTTAGGCAGGGCCTACACAGATACGCAGTATTTT.

V and J are TRBV5-1 and TRBJ2-1, with D tentatively TRBD2 (5 bases). V lost 2 bases and J 3 bases, leaving 12 bases between the germline ends. Germline-derived CDR1 and CDR2 are SGHRS and YFSETQ. The CDR3 sequence is 15 residues long. As DNA, the CDR3 is TGCGCCAGCAGCTTCGAGGGAGTAAACTACAATGAGCAGTTCTTC. Its translation: CASSFEGVNYNEQFF.

In this sample, this clonotype turned up once. The chain recombines TRBV5-1 with TRBJ2-5, with D hard to call. V was clipped by 4 bases and J by 6 bases, with 19 bases between them. The CDR3 runs 15 residues. Germline values: CDR1 SGHRS, CDR2 YFSETQ. The CDR3 protein is CASSPLAGKEKTQYF. The CDR3 nucleotides are TGCGCCAGCAGCCCGCTGGCTGGTAAAGAGAAGACCCAGTACTTC.

J is TRBJ2-7 and V is TRBV2; perhaps TRBD2 as D (6 bases). V lost 6 bases and J lost 7, with 16 bases in between. Germline values: CDR1 SNHLY, CDR2 FYNNEI. CDR3 size: 13 residues. The CDR3 is CASRGDSVGEQYF. CDR3 DNA: TGTGCCAGCAGGGGGGACTCCGTGGGGGAGCAGTACTTC.